The rows below give T cell receptor beta chains drawn from one sample of a study of CD8+CD57+ T cells in acquired aplastic anemia. TCRdb ran MiXCR on the reads and lists one entry per CDR3 protein. The table lists fewer than 80,000 distinct CDR3 sequences, less than 85% of them singletons. The sequencing sample was made of sorted CD4+, CD8+, or CD8+CD57+ T cells (not recorded which) from PBMCs. The source is a human donor with aplastic anemia. CDR3s include the opening cysteine and the closing phenylalanine or tryptophan. A D gene is named only where the DNA matches it firmly. Expanded clones get a size class; other rows say once, few or many, or leave the size out.

v_call: TRBV20-1; clone_size: NA; j_call: TRBJ2-3; d_call: TRBD1; cdr3_nt: TGCAGTGCCACGACAGGGATGGCAGATACGCAGTATTTT; cdr3_aa: CSATTGMADTQYF
v_call: TRBV11-2; clone_size: NA; j_call: TRBJ2-1; d_call: NA; cdr3_nt: TGTGCCAGCAGCTGGGGGACCTCGACCGACAGTACCTACAATGAGCAGTTCTTC; cdr3_aa: CASSWGTSTDSTYNEQFF
v_call: TRBV10-2; clone_size: NA; j_call: TRBJ1-3; d_call: NA; cdr3_nt: TGCGCCAGCAGTGAGGGGGCGGGGTACTCTGGAAACACCATATATTTT; cdr3_aa: CASSEGAGYSGNTIYF
v_call: TRBV7-9; clone_size: once; j_call: TRBJ2-7; d_call: NA; cdr3_nt: TGTGCCAGCAGCCCCCCCCATCTCTACGAGCAGTACTTC; cdr3_aa: CASSPPHLYEQYF
v_call: TRBV24-1; clone_size: NA; j_call: TRBJ2-3; d_call: NA; cdr3_nt: TGTGCCACCAGCGAACCCTCGTCGGATACGCAGTATTTT; cdr3_aa: CATSEPSSDTQYF
v_call: TRBV2; clone_size: NA; j_call: TRBJ1-5; d_call: NA; cdr3_nt: TGTGCCAGCAGTGAAGAAGGGACGGCTTATCAGCCCCAGCATTTT; cdr3_aa: CASSEEGTAYQPQHF
v_call: TRBV10-3; clone_size: NA; j_call: TRBJ2-1; d_call: TRBD2; cdr3_nt: TGTGCCATCAGTGACGACACGGGAGGCGAGCAGTTCTTC; cdr3_aa: CAISDDTGGEQFF
v_call: TRBV20-1; clone_size: NA; j_call: TRBJ2-2; d_call: NA; cdr3_nt: TGCAGTGCGAGAGGGCCCCCCGGGGAGCTGTTTTTT; cdr3_aa: CSARGPPGELFF
v_call: TRBV25-1; clone_size: NA; j_call: TRBJ1-6; d_call: NA; cdr3_nt: TGTGCCAGCAGTGAATCCCGGCAGCTTCAAGATAATTCACCCCTCCACTTT; cdr3_aa: CASSESRQLQDNSPLHF
v_call: TRBV25-1; clone_size: NA; j_call: TRBJ2-1; d_call: NA; cdr3_nt: TGTGCCAGCAGTCCCCGCCTAGGTCAGGACGATGAGCAGTTCTTC; cdr3_aa: CASSPRLGQDDEQFF
v_call: TRBV7-8; clone_size: NA; j_call: TRBJ2-7; d_call: NA; cdr3_nt: TGTGCCAGCAGCAGGCAGCCTCAGAACGAGCAGTACTTC; cdr3_aa: CASSRQPQNEQYF
v_call: TRBV18; clone_size: NA; j_call: TRBJ1-5; d_call: NA; cdr3_nt: TGTGCCAGCTCACCAAGGGACCAGAATCAGCCCCAGCATTTT; cdr3_aa: CASSPRDQNQPQHF
v_call: TRBV20-1; clone_size: many; j_call: TRBJ1-2; d_call: NA; cdr3_nt: TGCAGTGCTAGAGATCGCCAGGGATATGGCTACACCTTC; cdr3_aa: CSARDRQGYGYTF
v_call: TRBV19; clone_size: NA; j_call: TRBJ2-7; d_call: NA; cdr3_nt: TGTGCCAGTAGTATGAAACAGTCCTACGAGCAGTACTTC; cdr3_aa: CASSMKQSYEQYF
v_call: TRBV19; clone_size: many; j_call: TRBJ2-1; d_call: NA; cdr3_nt: TGTGCCAGTAGTATAGGTGAGGGCAATGAGCAGTTCTTC; cdr3_aa: CASSIGEGNEQFF
v_call: TRBV6-5; clone_size: NA; j_call: TRBJ1-1; d_call: NA; cdr3_nt: TGTGCCAGCAGTTACTCCGGACAGCTTGAAGCTTTCTTT; cdr3_aa: CASSYSGQLEAFF
v_call: TRBV2; clone_size: NA; j_call: TRBJ2-7; d_call: TRBD2; cdr3_nt: TGTGCCAGCCTTCACTCCGGGACTAGCACCGAGCAGTACTTC; cdr3_aa: CASLHSGTSTEQYF
v_call: TRBV2; clone_size: NA; j_call: TRBJ1-1; d_call: NA; cdr3_nt: TGTGCCAGCAGTGAAGAGGGCAGGGGTAATGAAGCTTTCTTT; cdr3_aa: CASSEEGRGNEAFF
v_call: TRBV7-9; clone_size: NA; j_call: TRBJ1-1; d_call: NA; cdr3_nt: TGTGCCAGCAGCTTTGGTTCCGACACTGAAGCTTTCTTT; cdr3_aa: CASSFGSDTEAFF
v_call: TRBV15; clone_size: NA; j_call: TRBJ1-3; d_call: TRBD1; cdr3_nt: TGTGCCACCAGCAGGGACAGGGACCCTGGAAACACCATATATTTT; cdr3_aa: CATSRDRDPGNTIYF
v_call: TRBV4-1; clone_size: few; j_call: TRBJ2-7; d_call: TRBD2; cdr3_nt: TGCGCCAGCAGCCAAGGTCGGGGGGACGAGCAGTACTTC; cdr3_aa: CASSQGRGDEQYF
v_call: TRBV11-3; clone_size: few; j_call: TRBJ2-7; d_call: NA; cdr3_nt: TGTGCCAGCAGTTTAGGCCGAGGGCAGTACTTC; cdr3_aa: CASSLGRGQYF
v_call: TRBV24-1; clone_size: NA; j_call: TRBJ2-4; d_call: TRBD1; cdr3_nt: TGTGCCACCAGTGAAACAGGGGGTAATCACATTCAGTACTTC; cdr3_aa: CATSETGGNHIQYF
v_call: TRBV29-1; clone_size: few; j_call: TRBJ1-3; d_call: NA; cdr3_nt: TGCAGCGTGGGGGCCTCTGGAAACACCATATATTTT; cdr3_aa: CSVGASGNTIYF
v_call: TRBV7-7; clone_size: NA; j_call: TRBJ2-5; d_call: NA; cdr3_nt: TGTGCTAGCAGCTTATTCTGGGAAGAGACCCAGTACTTC; cdr3_aa: CASSLFWEETQYF
v_call: TRBV24-1; clone_size: NA; j_call: TRBJ1-3; d_call: NA; cdr3_nt: TGTGCCACCAGTGATTCTAGGGGATCCGGAAACACCATATATTTT; cdr3_aa: CATSDSRGSGNTIYF
v_call: TRBV24-1; clone_size: few; j_call: TRBJ1-1; d_call: TRBD1; cdr3_nt: TGTGCCACCCAAGCAGGGGGCTTGAACACTGAAGCTTTCTTT; cdr3_aa: CATQAGGLNTEAFF
v_call: TRBV7-9; clone_size: NA; j_call: TRBJ2-3; d_call: NA; cdr3_nt: TGTGCCAGCGGCCTACAAGGCACAGATACGCAGTATTTT; cdr3_aa: CASGLQGTDTQYF
v_call: TRBV20-1; clone_size: NA; j_call: TRBJ2-7; d_call: TRBD1; cdr3_nt: TGCAGTGCTAGAGACCCCGGGACAGGGGGCGAGCAGTACTTC; cdr3_aa: CSARDPGTGGEQYF
v_call: TRBV6-1; clone_size: NA; j_call: TRBJ1-2; d_call: TRBD1; cdr3_nt: TGTGCCAGCAGACAGGGGACAGCACATGGCTACACCTTC; cdr3_aa: CASRQGTAHGYTF
v_call: TRBV2; clone_size: NA; j_call: TRBJ2-7; d_call: TRBD1; cdr3_nt: TGTGCCAGCAGTGTACAGGGGCGCGACGAGCAGTACTTC; cdr3_aa: CASSVQGRDEQYF
v_call: TRBV27; clone_size: NA; j_call: TRBJ1-1; d_call: TRBD1; cdr3_nt: TGTGCCTGCCAAGGGGGCGCATCTGAAGCTTTCTTT; cdr3_aa: CACQGGASEAFF
v_call: TRBV2; clone_size: once; j_call: TRBJ2-7; d_call: NA; cdr3_nt: TGTGCCAGCAGGGGGGGTGGTCCGTACGAGCAGTACTTC; cdr3_aa: CASRGGGPYEQYF
v_call: TRBV20-1; clone_size: NA; j_call: TRBJ2-5; d_call: TRBD1; cdr3_nt: TGCAGTGCTAGCATGACAGGGGCCGGGTACTTC; cdr3_aa: CSASMTGAGYF
v_call: TRBV15; clone_size: NA; j_call: TRBJ2-3; d_call: NA; cdr3_nt: TGTGCCACCAGCAGAGTGGGGTACACAGATACGCAGTATTTT; cdr3_aa: CATSRVGYTDTQYF
v_call: TRBV4-2; clone_size: few; j_call: TRBJ1-1; d_call: NA; cdr3_nt: TGTGCCAGCAGCCAAGATACAGGTCAGAACACTGAAGCTTTCTTT; cdr3_aa: CASSQDTGQNTEAFF
v_call: TRBV7-3; clone_size: NA; j_call: TRBJ2-1; d_call: NA; cdr3_nt: TGTGCCAGCAGCATCGGGACAAGAGACAATGAGCAGTTCTTC; cdr3_aa: CASSIGTRDNEQFF
v_call: TRBV12-5; clone_size: NA; j_call: TRBJ2-3; d_call: NA; cdr3_nt: TGTGCTAGTGGTTTGTCGGGGGCAGATACGCAGTATTTT; cdr3_aa: CASGLSGADTQYF
v_call: TRBV11-2; clone_size: NA; j_call: TRBJ2-7; d_call: NA; cdr3_nt: TGTGCCAGCAGCTTAGAACCTGGCCCCTCAAGGGAGCAGTACTTC; cdr3_aa: CASSLEPGPSREQYF
v_call: TRBV9; clone_size: once; j_call: TRBJ2-5; d_call: NA; cdr3_nt: TGTGCCAGCAGACCCCGGGACCAATGGGGGGAGACCCAGTACTTC; cdr3_aa: CASRPRDQWGETQYF
v_call: TRBV12-3/TRBV12-4; clone_size: NA; j_call: TRBJ1-5; d_call: NA; cdr3_nt: TGTGCCAGCAGTAGAGGGACCCTAGACGATCAGCCCCAGCATTTT; cdr3_aa: CASSRGTLDDQPQHF